This is a list of T cell receptor beta chains from one sample in a study of technical replicates of blood from a few donors. The repertoire was sequenced with immunoSEQ multiplex PCR; TCRdb's copy has only in-frame clones and lacks some. The table has about 97,000 clones, approximately 96% seen once; the top ten hold approximately 0.33%. Source material: T cells isolated from PBMCs. The receptor set was obtained from a human donor in good health. CDR3s include the opening cysteine and the closing phenylalanine or tryptophan. The order of the fields is clone size, J gene, V gene, D gene, CDR3 DNA, CDR3 protein. A D gene is named only where the DNA matches it firmly. Size tells how often a clone was seen (once, few, many) or the class of an expanded clone, and some rows leave it out.

. | TRBJ1-1 | TRBV28 | . | TGTGCCAGCAGTTTAAGGGGGTACTTAGTCACTGAAGCTTTCTTT | CASSLRGYLVTEAFF
. | TRBJ2-1 | TRBV19 | TRBD2 | TGTGCCAGTAGTATAGCGGGAGGGTCCTACAATGAGCAGTTCTTC | CASSIAGGSYNEQFF
. | TRBJ2-3 | TRBV7-8 | TRBD2 | TGTGCCAGCACCCTCCTGTGGAGCGGGGGGGAAAGCACAGATACGCAGTATTTT | CASTLLWSGGESTDTQYF
. | TRBJ2-1 | TRBV7-6 | TRBD2 | TGTGCCAGCAGCCCAGGGACTAACTGGGATGAGCAGTTCTTC | CASSPGTNWDEQFF
few | TRBJ1-1 | TRBV15 | . | TGTGCCACCAGCAGAGATCGCGCGAACACTGAAGCTTTCTTT | CATSRDRANTEAFF
. | TRBJ1-2 | TRBV2 | . | TGTGCCAGCAGTGAAGGTAGAGGGATTATTGGGAGAGGCTACACCTTC | CASSEGRGIIGRGYTF
. | TRBJ1-5 | TRBV7-2 | . | TGTGCCAGCAGTTATACCGGTGGGGGGAGTCAGCCCCAGCATTTT | CASSYTGGGSQPQHF
. | TRBJ1-2 | TRBV2 | TRBD1 | TGTGCCAGCAGTGGAGACCCGGACAGGGGAGGCTATGGCTACACCTTC | CASSGDPDRGGYGYTF
. | TRBJ1-4 | TRBV7-6 | TRBD1 | TGTGCCAGCAGCCGACAGGGATCAGCTGAAAAACTGTTTTTT | CASSRQGSAEKLFF
. | TRBJ2-3 | TRBV6-6 | . | TGTGCCAGCAGTTACCAGGCGAGCACAGATACGCAGTATTTT | CASSYQASTDTQYF
. | TRBJ2-1 | TRBV19 | TRBD1 | TGTGCCAGTAGTATCAGTACAGGGGTACACAATGAGCAGTTCTTC | CASSISTGVHNEQFF
. | TRBJ2-3 | TRBV5-4 | . | TGTGCCAGCAGCTCGGAGGTTAGCACAGATACGCAGTATTTT | CASSSEVSTDTQYF
. | TRBJ1-5 | TRBV27 | TRBD1 | TGTGCCAGCAGTTTTGTTGGGACAGGGAGACTTAATCAGCCCCAGCATTTT | CASSFVGTGRLNQPQHF
. | TRBJ2-5 | TRBV6-4 | . | TGTGCTGGGGGGGCAGAACTACAAGAGACCCAGTACTTC | CAGGAELQETQYF
. | TRBJ1-2 | TRBV7-2 | TRBD1 | TGTGCCAGCAGCTTAGAAGGGGGCCCTTCTGGCTACACCTTC | CASSLEGGPSGYTF